These T cell receptor beta chains were read from a single sample in a study of CD8+ T cells in alopecia areata. Clones were sequenced by immunoSEQ multiplex PCR, and TCRdb holds only the in-frame ones, with some missing. The table records about 140,000 clones, 45% to 60% of them present only once. What was sequenced was CD4+ T cells sorted from blood. These TCRs come from a human donor in good health. The CDR3 runs from the conserved cysteine through the conserved F or W. D genes are given only for firm matches. The size of a clone is reported for some rows only, either as once, few or many, or as a class for expanded clones.

size: NA; D: TRBD2; V: TRBV14; J: TRBJ2-1; CDR3: CASRLGGLGNEQFF; DNA: TGTGCCAGCAGACTGGGAGGGTTGGGCAATGAGCAGTTCTTC
size: NA; D: NA; V: TRBV5-1; J: TRBJ1-1; CDR3: CASSLVAGDTEAFF; DNA: TGCGCCAGCAGCTTGGTAGCAGGCGACACTGAAGCTTTCTTT
size: NA; D: NA; V: TRBV2; J: TRBJ2-7; CDR3: CASRETDTKQYF; DNA: TGTGCCAGCAGGGAGACCGATACGAAGCAGTACTTC
size: few; D: NA; V: TRBV10-3; J: TRBJ2-7; CDR3: CAISDLIGSYEQYF; DNA: TGTGCCATCAGTGATCTTATCGGGAGCTACGAGCAGTACTTC
size: NA; D: TRBD1; V: TRBV30; J: TRBJ2-5; CDR3: CAWSVQGETQYF; DNA: TGTGCCTGGAGTGTACAGGGGGAGACCCAGTACTTC
size: NA; D: NA; V: TRBV7-9; J: TRBJ2-2; CDR3: CASSLSGTGELFF; DNA: TGTGCCAGCAGCTTATCCGGGACCGGGGAGCTGTTTTTT
size: NA; D: TRBD2; V: TRBV29-1; J: TRBJ2-3; CDR3: CSGAGGPKDTQYF; DNA: TGCAGCGGAGCGGGAGGGCCTAAGGATACGCAGTATTTT
size: NA; D: TRBD2; V: TRBV5-1; J: TRBJ2-3; CDR3: CASSLVASASGSADTQYF; DNA: TGCGCCAGCAGCTTGGTGGCATCGGCTAGCGGGAGCGCAGATACGCAGTATTTT
size: NA; D: TRBD1; V: TRBV6-6; J: TRBJ2-7; CDR3: CASSFSGTGINEQYF; DNA: TGTGCCAGCAGTTTTTCCGGGACAGGGATCAACGAGCAGTACTTC
size: once; D: TRBD2; V: TRBV6-5; J: TRBJ2-3; CDR3: CASKLGRESTDTQYF; DNA: TGTGCCAGCAAATTGGGGAGGGAAAGCACAGATACGCAGTATTTT
size: few; D: NA; V: TRBV30; J: TRBJ1-1; CDR3: CACKGVATEAFF; DNA: TGTGCCTGCAAGGGGGTTGCGACTGAAGCTTTCTTT
size: NA; D: TRBD1; V: TRBV5-1; J: TRBJ2-7; CDR3: CATRGNPGSNYEQYF; DNA: TGCGCCACCAGGGGGAACCCCGGCAGCAACTACGAGCAGTACTTC
size: NA; D: NA; V: TRBV29-1; J: TRBJ2-3; CDR3: CSVEGKLTDTQYF; DNA: TGCAGCGTTGAAGGAAAGCTTACAGATACGCAGTATTTT
size: NA; D: NA; V: TRBV29-1; J: TRBJ2-3; CDR3: CSVDWQGQDTQYF; DNA: TGCAGCGTTGATTGGCAGGGGCAAGATACGCAGTATTTT
size: NA; D: TRBD1; V: TRBV2; J: TRBJ2-7; CDR3: CASSDRQGGLEQYF; DNA: TGTGCCAGCAGTGATAGACAGGGTGGCCTCGAGCAGTACTTC
size: NA; D: TRBD2; V: TRBV6-6; J: TRBJ2-5; CDR3: CASSYSRGKGETQYF; DNA: TGTGCCAGCAGTTACTCGCGGGGGAAGGGGGAGACCCAGTACTTC
size: NA; D: NA; V: TRBV2; J: TRBJ2-3; CDR3: CASSEEALSTDTQYF; DNA: TGTGCCAGCAGTGAGGAAGCCCTTAGCACAGATACGCAGTATTTT
size: NA; D: NA; V: TRBV18; J: TRBJ2-2; CDR3: CASSLDALGAGELFF; DNA: TGTGCCAGCTCACTGGACGCCTTGGGGGCCGGGGAGCTGTTTTTT
size: NA; D: NA; V: TRBV15; J: TRBJ2-6; CDR3: CATSRDSGANVLTF; DNA: TGTGCCACCAGCAGGGACTCTGGGGCCAACGTCCTGACTTTC